This T cell receptor beta chain was sequenced for a study of blood T cell repertoires in COVID-19. CDR1 and CDR2 from the germline V gene are SGHRS and YFSETQ. Trimming removed 5 bases from V and 6 bases from J; junction bases left unmatched: 12. The CDR3 is made up of 15 amino acids. Two negative PCRs, clearance, or symptom resolution were required of recovered Cohort 3 donors. Profiling relied on immunoSEQ multiplex PCR, and the TCRdb table lists in-frame clones only, not all of them. The sample carries roughly 250,000 clones, approximately 85% recorded once. The sequence came from a woman between 25 and 40 years old who had recovered from COVID-19. The chain recombines TRBV5-1 with TRBJ2-7; 9 positions agree with TRBD1. Sample: PBMCs or T cells enriched from blood (not recorded which). CDR3 region: CASRGRTGEMAEQYF. The CDR3 nucleotides read TGCGCCAGCAGAGGAAGGACAGGGGAGATGGCCGAGCAGTACTTC.